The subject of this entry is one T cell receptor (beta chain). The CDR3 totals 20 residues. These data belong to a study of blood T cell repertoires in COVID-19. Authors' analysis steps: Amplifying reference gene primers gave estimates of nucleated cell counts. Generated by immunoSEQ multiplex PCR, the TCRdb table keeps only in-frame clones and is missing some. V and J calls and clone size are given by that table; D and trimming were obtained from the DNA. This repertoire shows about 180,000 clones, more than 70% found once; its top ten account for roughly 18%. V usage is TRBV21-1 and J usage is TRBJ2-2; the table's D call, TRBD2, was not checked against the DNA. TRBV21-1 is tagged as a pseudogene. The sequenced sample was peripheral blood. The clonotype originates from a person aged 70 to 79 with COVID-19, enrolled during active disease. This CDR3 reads CASSKVLLAGGRVYTGELFF. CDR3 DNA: TGTGCCAGCAGCAAAGTCCTTCTAGCGGGAGGGAGGGTTTACACCGGGGAGCTGTTTTTT.